These T cell receptor beta chains were read from a single sample in a study of beta chain features in type 1 diabetes. The method was immunoSEQ multiplex PCR; TCRdb's version includes in-frame clones alone and lacks a portion of them. In the table there are roughly 350,000 clones, 9.6% of which are singletons. Sequencing used central memory CD4+ T cells from blood. The receptor set was obtained from a man aged 30-40 years with type 1 diabetes. Both conserved end residues are part of each CDR3. D genes are given only for firm matches. Expanded clones are given a class, and other clones once, few, many or no size at all.

D: NA
J: TRBJ2-5
V: TRBV5-1
size: NA
DNA: TGCGCCAGCAGCTTGCTGGGTGAGACCCAGTACTTC
CDR3: CASSLLGETQYF

D: NA
J: TRBJ2-3
V: TRBV11-2
size: few
DNA: TGTGCCAGCAGCGGAGGGACAGAACGCACAGATACGCAGTATTTT
CDR3: CASSGGTERTDTQYF

D: NA
J: TRBJ1-2
V: TRBV5-5
size: NA
DNA: TGTGCCAGCAGCTTGGGGGCAGCCTATGGCTACACCTTC
CDR3: CASSLGAAYGYTF

D: TRBD1
J: TRBJ2-7
V: TRBV7-9
size: NA
DNA: TGTGCCAGCAGCCGAATAAACAGGGGGCTTGACGAGCAGTACTTC
CDR3: CASSRINRGLDEQYF

D: NA
J: TRBJ1-3
V: TRBV27
size: few
DNA: TGTGCCAGCCGGGCGACAAGCTCTGGAAACACCATATATTTT
CDR3: CASRATSSGNTIYF

D: NA
J: TRBJ2-3
V: TRBV28
size: NA
DNA: TGTGCCAGCAGTTTCGGGAGCACAGATACGCAGTATTTT
CDR3: CASSFGSTDTQYF

D: NA
J: TRBJ1-1
V: TRBV10-1
size: few
DNA: TGCGCCAGCAGTGAGTCGTACAGGAACACTGAAGCTTTCTTT
CDR3: CASSESYRNTEAFF

D: NA
J: TRBJ1-4
V: TRBV7-6
size: NA
DNA: TGTGCCAGCAGCTTAATGCAGGGAGGCGAAAAACTGTTTTTT
CDR3: CASSLMQGGEKLFF

D: TRBD1
J: TRBJ1-1
V: TRBV28
size: NA
DNA: TGTGCCAGCAGTTCAGGACAGGGGAACACTGAAGCTTTCTTT
CDR3: CASSSGQGNTEAFF

D: NA
J: TRBJ2-3
V: TRBV27
size: NA
DNA: TGTGCCAGCAGTCCCTCCCGTAGCGGTAATACGCAGTATTTT
CDR3: CASSPSRSGNTQYF

D: NA
J: TRBJ2-3
V: TRBV5-4
size: NA
DNA: TGCGCCAGCAGCCAAGCTCCCGCCAGAGATACGCAGTATTTT
CDR3: CASSQAPARDTQYF

D: NA
J: TRBJ2-7
V: TRBV7-2
size: few
DNA: TGTGCCAGCAGCTTGGCTGGGATAATGTACGAGCAGTACTTC
CDR3: CASSLAGIMYEQYF

D: NA
J: TRBJ2-1
V: TRBV5-1
size: NA
DNA: TGCGCCAGCAGCTTGGACGGGACTGGATACAATGAGCAGTTCTTC
CDR3: CASSLDGTGYNEQFF

D: NA
J: TRBJ2-3
V: TRBV30
size: NA
DNA: TGTGCCTGGAGTGTCCTAATAGCGAGTTCAGATACGCAGTATTTT
CDR3: CAWSVLIASSDTQYF

D: TRBD2
J: TRBJ2-1
V: TRBV5-4
size: few
DNA: TGTGCCAGCAGCTCCCCCGGGACTAAGCAGTTCTTC
CDR3: CASSSPGTKQFF

D: NA
J: TRBJ2-7
V: TRBV7-9
size: NA
DNA: TGTGCCAGCAGCTTGGCGCTAGCCCCCCACGAGCAGTACTTC
CDR3: CASSLALAPHEQYF

D: NA
J: TRBJ2-1
V: TRBV4-1
size: many
DNA: TGCGCCAGCAGCCAAGAGGCGGCTGGGGGGTACAATGAGCAGTTCTTC
CDR3: CASSQEAAGGYNEQFF

D: NA
J: TRBJ1-6
V: TRBV6-5
size: NA
DNA: TGTGCCACTCATAGATCCAATTCACCCCTCCACTTT
CDR3: CATHRSNSPLHF

D: NA
J: TRBJ2-5
V: TRBV5-4
size: NA
DNA: TGTGCCAGCAGCTTGGGGGGGGCGGACCAAGAGACCCAGTACTTC
CDR3: CASSLGGADQETQYF

D: TRBD1
J: TRBJ2-1
V: TRBV14
size: many
DNA: TGTGCCAGCAGCCTTCGACAGGGTAACTACAATGAGCAGTTCTTC
CDR3: CASSLRQGNYNEQFF

D: TRBD2
J: TRBJ2-5
V: TRBV6-4
size: NA
DNA: TGTGCCAGCAGTGACTTGGGGACTAAAGAGACCCAGTACTTC
CDR3: CASSDLGTKETQYF

D: TRBD2
J: TRBJ2-1
V: TRBV6-1
size: NA
DNA: TGTGCCAGCACGTCCCTAGCGGTCTCCTACAATGAGCAGTTCTTC
CDR3: CASTSLAVSYNEQFF

D: TRBD2
J: TRBJ2-1
V: TRBV19
size: few
DNA: TGTGCCAGTAGTACCGGACTAGCGGGGAACTTCTACAATGAGCAGTTCTTC
CDR3: CASSTGLAGNFYNEQFF